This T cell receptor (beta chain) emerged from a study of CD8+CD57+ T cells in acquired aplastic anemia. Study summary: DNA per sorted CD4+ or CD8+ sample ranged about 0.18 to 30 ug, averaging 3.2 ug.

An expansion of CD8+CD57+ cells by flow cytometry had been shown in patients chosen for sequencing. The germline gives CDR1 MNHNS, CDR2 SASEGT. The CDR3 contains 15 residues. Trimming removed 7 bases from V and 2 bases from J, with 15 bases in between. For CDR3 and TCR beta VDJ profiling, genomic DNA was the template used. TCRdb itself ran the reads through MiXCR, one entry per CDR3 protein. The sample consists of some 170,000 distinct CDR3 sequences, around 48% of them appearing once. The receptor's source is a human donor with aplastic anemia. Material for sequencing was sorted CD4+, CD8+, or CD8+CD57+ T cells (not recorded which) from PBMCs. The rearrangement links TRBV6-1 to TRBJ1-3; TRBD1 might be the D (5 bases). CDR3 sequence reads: CASINRGEAGNTIYF. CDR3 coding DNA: TGTGCCAGCATCAACAGAGGGGAGGCTGGAAACACCATATATTTT.